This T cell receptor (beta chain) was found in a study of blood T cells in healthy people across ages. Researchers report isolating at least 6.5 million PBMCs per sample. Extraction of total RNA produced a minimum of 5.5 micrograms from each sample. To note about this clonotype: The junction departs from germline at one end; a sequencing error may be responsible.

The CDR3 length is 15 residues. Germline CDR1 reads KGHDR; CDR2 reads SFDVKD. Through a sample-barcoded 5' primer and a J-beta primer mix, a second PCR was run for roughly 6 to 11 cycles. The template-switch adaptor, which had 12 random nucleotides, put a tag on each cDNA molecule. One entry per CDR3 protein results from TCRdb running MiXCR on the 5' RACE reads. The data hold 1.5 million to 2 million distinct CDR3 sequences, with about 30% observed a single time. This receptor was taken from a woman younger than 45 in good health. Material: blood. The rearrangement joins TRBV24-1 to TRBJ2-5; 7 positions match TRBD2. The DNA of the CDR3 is TGTGCCGCCAGTGATACTAGCGCCAGGGAAGAGACCCAGTACTTC. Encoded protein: CAASDTSAREETQYF.